This paragraph covers one T cell receptor (beta chain) sequence. The antigen is not known. These data belong to a study of cytomegalovirus exposure and HLA in healthy donors. Whole-study results and caveats: An analysis done earlier found most TCR beta V segments productive about 87% or about 30% of the time.

Germline values: CDR1 MRHNA, CDR2 SNTAGT. Trimming removed 2 bases at V and 7 bases at J, with 9 bases between. There are 13 residues in the CDR3. The study ran its PCR with 60 Vbeta and 13 Jbeta primers. Repertoires were generated with immunoSEQ multiplex PCR, while TCRdb's copy carries only in-frame clones and drops some. Among over 150,000 clones listed, around 70% were seen once. This TCR came from a male donor in good health and CMV-seronegative. Sequencing was carried out using PBMCs. The chain couples TRBV6-4 to TRBJ1-5, with D perhaps matching TRBD1 (5 bases). The DNA of the CDR3 is TGTGCCAGCAGTGACGGGGGGAGGCAGCCCCAGCATTTT. This codes for CASSDGGRQPQHF.